This T cell receptor (beta chain) was recovered during a study of vaccination effects on CD4 cells after COVID-19. About the study: Samples that were drawn after vaccination came a median of 72 days after the second dose.

Before sequencing took place, the ViraFEST assay used viral peptide pools to expand antigen-specific CD4+ T cells. Culture proceeded for approximately 10 days, and CD4+ T cells were then isolated. The cohort was immunized with two doses of either the BNT162b2 or mRNA-1273 vaccine. Cultivation was performed at 1.5 million to 2.5 million PBMC per well with 8 to 10 IU/ml IL-2 and roughly 9.9 ug/ml peptides added. Trimming pared 2 bases from V and 3 bases from J, leaving 8 bases between. Germline CDR1 reads MNHEY; CDR2 reads SVGAGI. The CDR3 sequence is 13 residues long. Comment on this clone: Its antigen remains unidentified.

TCRdb's table, derived via immunoSEQ multiplex PCR, lists solely in-frame clones and lacks some. The table records around 33,000 clones, 55% to 70% of them present only once. This chain uses TRBV6-5 with TRBJ2-7; no firm D call. The receptor was isolated from a human donor who received a COVID-19 vaccine. The sequences come from CD4+ T cells from PBMCs cultured with SARS-CoV-2 spike peptides, collected after COVID-19 vaccination. The DNA of the CDR3 is TGTGCCAGCAGTTACGGGCCTCTCTACGAGCAGTACTTC. Amino acids: CASSYGPLYEQYF.